This T cell receptor beta chain was retrieved from a study of shared clonotypes between healthy human individuals. Losses at the gene ends were 5 bases for V and 5 bases for J; bases not matched to a gene: 7. This CDR3 contains 15 residues. Germline V gives CDR1 SGHAT, CDR2 FQNNGV. Researchers ran the assay at a deep level. Clones were read by immunoSEQ multiplex PCR, and TCRdb kept only the in-frame ones, dropping some. Here the sample spans 2 million to 2.5 million clones, approximately 94% being singletons. The source is a man between 18 and 29 years old in good health. The source material was naive CD4+ T cells sorted from blood. The subset: CD45RA+ positively selected. The V gene is TRBV11-2, the J gene TRBJ2-7; the match to TRBD2 covers 12 bases. CDR3 sequence reads: CASSPGLAGIDEQYF. The DNA of the CDR3 is TGTGCCAGCAGCCCAGGACTAGCGGGGATCGACGAGCAGTACTTC.